The 30 T cell receptor beta chains below come from one sample, sequenced in a study of regulatory T cells in long-lasting Graves disease. HTBI primers from iRepertoire and Arm-PCR of CDR3 regions yielded the TCR beta libraries. Via MiXCR, TCRdb re-called the multiplex PCR reads, giving one row per CDR3 protein. The sample shows approximately 440,000 distinct CDR3 sequences, about 25% of them seen only once. Time point given: persistent/refractory GD, antithyroid drugs over 5 years with positive TRAb. TCR sequences were obtained from RNA taken from PBMCs. The specimen comprised peripheral blood mononuclear cells (PBMCs), sampled when the disease was refractory, from a patient treated with antithyroid drugs. These receptors were taken from a female donor with Graves disease.

This clonotype has more than one count but fewer than ten. The rearrangement joins TRBV3-1 to TRBJ1-1; D might be TRBD1 (5 bases). CDR1 is LGHDT and CDR2 is YNNKEL in the germline V gene (reference sequence). The V end lost 1 base, the J end lost 5 bases, and 11 bases lay between the germline ends. The CDR3 has 14 residues. DNA for the CDR3: TGTGCCAGCAGCCAAGCTACACGACAGACTGAAGCTTTCTTT. It yields the protein CASSQATRQTEAFF. The whole variable domain, remainder taken from reference TRBV3-1 and TRBJ1-1, is DTAVSQTPKYLVTQMGNDKSIKCEQNLGHDTMYWYKQDSKKFLKIMFSYNNKELIINETVPNRFSPKSPDKAHLNLHINSLELGDSAVYFCASSQATRQTEAFFGQGTRLTVV.

In its sample, this clonotype was seen a few times. The CDR3 DNA reads as TGTGCCAGTAGTAGCGAGCTAGCGGGAGCGGCCACCGGGGAGCTGTTTTTT. Encoded protein: CASSSELAGAATGELFF. This chain links TRBV19 with TRBJ2-2; TRBD2 matches at 10 bases. The ends lost 4 bases at V and 4 bases at J; junction bases unmatched: 9. The CDR3 has 17 amino acids. CDR1 and CDR2 (germline): LNHDA, SQIVND (reference sequence).

V usage is TRBV12-3 or TRBV12-4 and J usage is TRBJ1-3; D unresolved. Deletions cut 8 bases from V and 0 bases from J, with 17 bases between. The CDR3 sequence is 16 residues long. The CDR3 DNA follows: TGTGCCAGCGGCGCACAGCAGGTCCTCTCTGGAAACACCATATATTTT. Translation gives CASGAQQVLSGNTIYF.

In the case of this clonotype: This may stem from a read error, because a much larger clone lies one nucleotide away. The chain is built from TRBV12-3 or TRBV12-4 and TRBJ2-1, with 8 positions matching TRBD2. The CDR3 totals 18 residues. This CDR3 reads CASPPGGGSLSGYNEQSF. CDR3 bases: TGTGCCAGCCCGCCGGGAGGGGGTTCCCTTTCAGGCTACAATGAGCAGTCCTTC.

The chain joins TRBV27 to TRBJ2-4, with D possibly being TRBD1 or TRBD2 (6 bases each). Germline CDR1 is MNHEY and CDR2 is SMNVEV (reference sequence). The CDR3 contains 14 residues. V was pared by 6 bases and J by 6 bases, with 15 bases between. The CDR3 DNA sequence: TGTGCCAGCAGCCCGGGGGCGGAAGTAAACATTCAGTACTTC. The encoded protein is CASSPGAEVNIQYF.

This clonotype came up many times. This sequence joins TRBV2 and TRBJ1-2; D is unresolved. Germline CDR1 is SNHLY and CDR2 is FYNNEI. V gave up 4 bases and J gave up 5 bases, with 8 bases separating them. The CDR3 contains 12 residues. The CDR3 DNA sequence: TGTGCCAGCAGTGCTCCGGAATATGGCTACACCTTC. As protein: CASSAPEYGYTF.

The genes are TRBV18 and TRBJ2-7, with 13 bases that match TRBD2. Germline CDR1 reads KGHSH; CDR2 reads LQKENI. The length of the CDR3 is 15 residues. After removal of 8 bases from V and 5 bases from J, the junction contained 9 bases not matched to a gene. The CDR3: CASSSRTSGSNEQYF. DNA for the CDR3: TGTGCCAGCAGTTCACGGACTAGCGGGAGCAACGAGCAGTACTTC. The full variable domain, rest sourced from reference TRBV18 and TRBJ2-7, is NAGVMQNPRHLVRRRGQEARLRCSPMKGHSHVYWYRQLPEEGLKFMVYLQKENIIDESGMPKERFSAEFPKEGPSILRIQQVVRGDSAAYFCASSSRTSGSNEQYFGPGTRLTVT.

This clonotype showed up just a few times. The chain couples TRBV20-1 to TRBJ2-1; 11 bases agree with TRBD2. Germline lookup yields CDR1 DFQATT and CDR2 SNEGSKA (reference sequence). The CDR3 has 19 amino acids. Losses at the gene ends were 0 bases for V and 3 bases for J; bases not matched to a gene: 13. Here the CDR3 DNA reads TGCAGTGCTAGAGAGTCGAGACGGCTAGCGGGAGGCCTCTACAATGAGCAGTTCTTC. This translates into CSARESRRLAGGLYNEQFF.

This clonotype was counted a few times. The chain combines TRBV20-1 with TRBJ2-1, with 8 bases fitting TRBD1. J lost 7 bases, V lost 3 bases, and 8 bases had no gene match. From germline, CDR1 is DFQATT and CDR2 SNEGSKA (reference sequence). The CDR3 covers 14 residues. The CDR3 spells CSASKAGGSNEQFF. The DNA for the CDR3 is TGCAGTGCTAGTAAGGCAGGGGGCTCGAATGAGCAGTTCTTC.

This clonotype appeared a few times. The CDR3 region has the DNA TGCGCCAGCAGCTTGGCAGGACTTCCAGATACGCAGTATTTT. Encoded protein: CASSLAGLPDTQYF. The chain carries TRBV5-1 and TRBJ2-3; maybe TRBD2 (5 bases). V gave up 0 bases and J gave up 4 bases, with 9 bases separating them. Germline CDR1 is SGHRS and CDR2 is YFSETQ. The CDR3 is 14 residues long. The entire variable domain, with the rest obtained from reference TRBV5-1 and TRBJ2-3, is as follows: KAGVTQTPRYLIKTRGQQVTLSCSPISGHRSVSWYQQTPGQGLQFLFEYFSETQRNKGNFPGRFSGRQFSNSRSEMNVSTLELGDSALYLCASSLAGLPDTQYFGPGTRLTVL.

The chain couples TRBV19 to TRBJ1-5; TRBD1 matches at 9 bases. Per germline, CDR1 LNHDA and CDR2 SQIVND (reference sequence). The J segment lost 7 bases and the V segment lost 0 bases, leaving 4 bases of the junction unmatched. The CDR3 spans 15 residues. CDR3: CASSIDRDRAQPQHF. CDR3 DNA: TGTGCCAGTAGTATAGATCGGGACAGGGCGCAGCCCCAGCATTTT.

This clonotype was recorded many times. The chain combines TRBV12-3 or TRBV12-4 with TRBJ2-5; a possible D gene is TRBD2 (6 bases). Between the trimmed V and J ends, which lost 7 bases and 6 bases, there was a span of 15 bases. The length of the CDR3 is 13 residues. CDR3 sequence: CASTSGGSKTQYF. The DNA of the CDR3 is TGTGCCAGCACCTCCGGGGGAAGTAAGACCCAGTACTTC.

The CDR3 DNA reads TGTGCCAGCAACCCCCTACGGACTAGCGGCTACGAGCAGTACTTC. Translated: CASNPLRTSGYEQYF. The chain is built from TRBV5-6 and TRBJ2-7, with 10 bases matching TRBD2. Per the germline V gene, CDR1 is SGHDT and CDR2 is YYEEEE. The CDR3 extends over 15 amino acids. The V and J ends lost 6 bases and 3 bases, in that order; junction bases with no gene match: 9. Supplemented by reference TRBV5-6 and TRBJ2-7, the full variable domain reads DAGVTQSPTHLIKTRGQQVTLRCSPKSGHDTVSWYQQALGQGPQFIFQYYEEEERQRGNFPDRFSGHQFPNYSSELNVNALLLGDSALYLCASNPLRTSGYEQYFGPGTRLTVT.

In this sample, this clonotype turned up many times. This chain connects TRBV28 to TRBJ2-2; tentative D call: TRBD2 (6 bases). Germline values: CDR1 MDHEN, CDR2 SYDVKM. This CDR3 contains 14 residues. Trimming took off 7 bases at V and 7 bases at J, with 16 bases between the two ends. The CDR3 DNA reads TGTGCCAGCACCCCTACGGGAGAGGGCGGGGAGCTGTTTTTT. Translated, it gives CASTPTGEGGELFF. The complete variable domain, with remaining parts taken from reference TRBV28 and TRBJ2-2, reads DVKVTQSSRYLVKRTGEKVFLECVQDMDHENMFWYRQDPGLGLRLIYFSYDVKMKEKGDIPEGYSVSREKKERFSLILESASTNQTSMYLCASTPTGEGGELFFGEGSRLTVL.

This clonotype has only a few counts. The V call is TRBV3-1, the J call TRBJ2-7; TRBD1 agrees at 7 bases. The length of the CDR3 is 15 residues. Looked up from germline, CDR1 is LGHDT and CDR2 is YNNKEL (reference sequence). The V segment lost 1 base and the J segment 4 bases; nucleotides outside the gene matches: 7. CDR3 in DNA: TGTGCCAGCAGCCAAGTTGGGACAGTGCGTTACGAGCAGTACTTC. Translation gives CASSQVGTVRYEQYF.

This clonotype was recorded many times. The chain employs TRBV28 and TRBJ1-1; maybe TRBD1 (6 bases). The V end was cut by 5 bases, the J end by 5 bases, with 12 bases between. Germline V gene lookup returns CDR1 MDHEN and CDR2 SYDVKM. This CDR3 comprises 13 residues. Here the CDR3 reads CASSGGQTTEAFF. The CDR3 DNA sequence: TGTGCCAGCAGTGGGGGACAAACAACTGAAGCTTTCTTT.

This chain links TRBV6-2 or TRBV6-3 with TRBJ2-1; 8 bases fit TRBD1. This CDR3 spans 15 amino acids. The V gene's germline CDR1 is MNHEY and CDR2 SVGEGT. With 7 bases clipped from V and 7 bases from J, the junction kept 12 bases outside the gene matches. This chain's CDR3 is CASNDPGQVKNEQFF. CDR3 nucleotides: TGTGCCAGCAACGACCCGGGACAGGTGAAGAATGAGCAGTTCTTC.

The V gene is TRBV2, the J gene TRBJ2-1; 9 bases map to TRBD2. CDR3 size: 15 residues. Looked up from germline, CDR1 is SNHLY and CDR2 is FYNNEI. Losses at the gene ends were 1 base for V and 6 bases for J; bases not matched to a gene: 4. The DNA for the CDR3 is TGTGCCAGCAGTGAAGACGGACTAGCGAGCAATGAGCAGTTCTTC. Protein product: CASSEDGLASNEQFF.

This clonotype was seen more than once but under ten times. This chain links TRBV5-1 with TRBJ2-7; a weak D match, TRBD1 (6 bases). The ends were cut back, 2 bases at V and 0 bases at J, with 9 bases in the middle. This CDR3 has 14 residues. CDR1 SGHRS and CDR2 YFSETQ come from the germline V gene. CDR3 amino acids: CASSFNRASYEQYF. The CDR3 DNA follows: TGCGCCAGCAGCTTCAACAGGGCCTCCTACGAGCAGTACTTC.

The genes are TRBV2 and TRBJ1-1; 9 bases agree with TRBD1. This CDR3 comprises 17 residues. CDR1 and CDR2 from the germline V gene are SNHLY and FYNNEI. V trimming: 6 bases; J trimming: 3 bases; junction bases outside the gene matches: 14. The CDR3 sequence: CASSLIGTGHQHTEAFF. CDR3 in DNA: TGTGCCAGCAGCCTAATCGGGACAGGGCATCAACACACTGAAGCTTTCTTT. The full variable domain, in which reference TRBV2 and TRBJ1-1 provide the parts outside the CDR3, is EPEVTQTPSHQVTQMGQEVILRCVPISNHLYFYWYRQILGQKVEFLVSFYNNEISEKSEIFDDQFSVERPDGSNFTLKIRSTKLEDSAMYFCASSLIGTGHQHTEAFFGQGTRLTVV.

V gene TRBV20-1 combines with J gene TRBJ1-1, with D unresolved. The CDR3 runs to 12 residues. Trimming took off 5 bases at V and 8 bases at J, with 15 bases between the two ends. Per the germline V gene, CDR1 is DFQATT and CDR2 is SNEGSKA (reference sequence). CDR3 loop: CSAPTTGLEAFF. The CDR3 region has the DNA TGCAGTGCTCCAACGACGGGTCTAGAAGCTTTCTTT.

This clonotype was counted many times. The CDR3 region has the DNA TGTGCCAGCAGGGAACCTTGGGAGACCCAGTACTTC. Translation: CASREPWETQYF. The chain recombines TRBV2 with TRBJ2-5; D is unclear. This CDR3 comprises 12 residues. Trimming shortened V by 6 bases and J by 5 bases, and 10 bases separated the two germline ends. Looked up from germline, CDR1 is SNHLY and CDR2 is FYNNEI.

This chain connects TRBV29-1 to TRBJ1-1; tentative D call: TRBD1 (6 bases). Trimming removed 3 bases from V and 2 bases from J, with 13 bases in between. Looked up from germline, CDR1 is SQVTM and CDR2 is ANQGSEA. CDR3 length equals 14 residues. The CDR3 loop reads CSVDPAGTNTEAFF. The CDR3 bases are TGCAGCGTTGACCCGGCAGGGACAAACACTGAAGCTTTCTTT.

The chain has TRBV6-2 or TRBV6-3 and TRBJ2-7; the D is unclear. Looked up from germline, CDR1 is MNHEY and CDR2 is SVGEGT. This CDR3 comprises 15 residues. The V gene lost 8 bases and the J gene lost 0 bases, with 17 bases spanning the gap. The CDR3 DNA follows: TGTGCCAGCTCCCCCTGGGAAGCGAGCTCCTACGAGCAGTACTTC. Amino acid sequence: CASSPWEASSYEQYF.

Ten or more counts support this clonotype. The J gene is TRBJ1-5, the V gene TRBV28, with a tentative D call TRBD1 (6 bases). Germline V gene data show CDR1 as MDHEN and CDR2 as SYDVKM. The CDR3 is 18 amino acids. Trimming left V 5 bases short and J 7 bases short, with 27 bases between. CDR3 protein: CASSPTIVKQGKEQPQHF. The CDR3 DNA is TGTGCCAGCAGTCCAACCATCGTTAAACAGGGAAAAGAACAGCCCCAGCATTTT.

The V and J genes are TRBV7-9 and TRBJ2-7; tentative D call: TRBD2 (5 bases). The CDR3 has 14 residues. The V end lost 5 bases, the J end lost 0 bases, and 11 bases lay between the germline ends. The V gene's germline CDR1 is SEHNR and CDR2 FQNEAQ (reference sequence). CDR3 amino acids: CASSKEASSYEQYF. Written as DNA, the CDR3 is TGTGCCAGCAGCAAGGAGGCTAGCTCCTACGAGCAGTACTTC.

The CDR3 DNA is TGTGCCAGCAGTGGCCCAGCGGGAGTTAACACCGGGGAGCTGTTTTTT. It is translated as CASSGPAGVNTGELFF. V is TRBV6-1 and J is TRBJ2-2; 8 nucleotides agree with TRBD2. Looked up from germline, CDR1 is MNHNS and CDR2 is SASEGT. V dropped 4 bases and J dropped 2; count of bases not matched to a gene: 6. CDR3 length: 16 residues.

This chain connects TRBV9 to TRBJ2-4; 11 nucleotides line up with TRBD2. Per germline, CDR1 SGDLS and CDR2 YYNGEE. CDR3 length equals 16 residues. Unmatched junction bases numbered 11, after V lost 3 bases and J lost 9 bases. In DNA, the CDR3 is TGTGCCAGCAGCGACGGGACTAGCGGAAGTGTTGCCATTCAGTACTTC. Protein: CASSDGTSGSVAIQYF.

The J gene is TRBJ1-1, the V gene TRBV9; the D is unclear. Germline V lookup: CDR1 SGDLS, CDR2 YYNGEE. The CDR3 loop spans 14 amino acids. Trimming left V 0 bases short and J 3 bases short, with 9 bases between. The CDR3 region is CASSVGGEYTEAFF. CDR3 coding DNA: TGTGCCAGCAGCGTAGGTGGGGAATACACTGAAGCTTTCTTT.

The rearrangement links TRBV9 to TRBJ2-7; 10 bases line up with TRBD2. V shed 2 bases and J 5 bases; nucleotides not matched to a gene: 7. CDR3 length: 15 residues. The V gene's germline CDR1 is SGDLS and CDR2 YYNGEE. The chain's CDR3 is CASSVGLAAYNEQYF. For the CDR3, the DNA is TGTGCCAGCAGCGTTGGACTAGCGGCTTACAACGAGCAGTACTTC.